This T cell receptor beta chain was sequenced for a study of cytomegalovirus exposure and HLA in healthy donors. Points from the study as a whole: Most subjects' HLA-A and HLA-B alleles were reportedly predicted from TCR beta sequences.

PCR employed 60 Vbeta and 13 Jbeta primers. Clones were read by immunoSEQ multiplex PCR, and TCRdb kept only the in-frame ones, dropping some. Among hundreds of thousands of clones listed, 80% to 85% were seen once. As concerns this clone: Its matching antigen is unknown.

This CDR3 spans 14 amino acids. Per germline, CDR1 MNHEY and CDR2 SMNVEV (reference sequence). V gave up 6 bases and J gave up 5 bases; unmatched junction bases: 5. The clonotype was recovered from a boy aged 2-9 years in good health and CMV-seronegative. Material for sequencing was PBMCs. V and J are TRBV27 and TRBJ2-7, with TRBD1 matching over 12 bases. CDR3 in DNA: TGTGCCAGCAGCCCGGGACAGGGGGCGGACGAGCAGTACTTC. It encodes CASSPGQGADEQYF.